This TCR beta chain was sequenced for a study of T cell responses to AZD1222 COVID-19 vaccine. The method was immunoSEQ multiplex PCR; TCRdb's version includes in-frame clones alone and lacks a portion of them. The sample yields 68,000 or so clones, around four fifths seen once. Germline V lookup: CDR1 LNHDA, CDR2 SQIVND (reference sequence). This CDR3 is built from 14 residues. Deletions cut 5 bases from V and 8 bases from J, with 18 bases between. Specimen: peripheral blood, collected on day 0 of AZD1222 vaccination. The chain uses TRBV19 and TRBJ1-2, with a weak D call TRBD1 (6 bases). This sequence was found in an adult in good health. For the CDR3, the DNA is TGTGCCAGTAGTCACCGGGTCCTGAGGGGGGGCTACACCTTC. Protein: CASSHRVLRGGYTF.